The rows below give T cell receptor beta chains drawn from one sample of a study of CD8+ T cells in alopecia areata. Clones were read by immunoSEQ multiplex PCR, and TCRdb kept only the in-frame ones, dropping some. The sample includes about 100,000 clones, almost 60% of them seen just once. The specimen comprised CD8+ T cells sorted from blood, sampled around week 55, from a patient treated with tofacitinib. The receptors were gathered from a human donor with alopecia areata. Both conserved end residues are part of each CDR3. D genes are given only for firm matches. Clone sizes are given selectively: once, few, many, or a class where the clone is expanded.

j_call	clone_size	d_call	v_call	cdr3_nt	cdr3_aa
TRBJ1-6	-	TRBD1	TRBV11-2	TGTGCCAGCAGCCCCGGGACAGGGGGCTTAGGGGATTCACCCCTCCACTTT	CASSPGTGGLGDSPLHF
TRBJ2-5	-	-	TRBV5-6	TGTGCCAGCAGCTTGAAGGCTCCCTTCGGAGAGACCCAGTACTTC	CASSLKAPFGETQYF
TRBJ2-1	few	-	TRBV5-1	TGCGCCAGCAGCCCGGGGGACTCCCGCTACGGCTACAATGAGCAGTTCTTC	CASSPGDSRYGYNEQFF
TRBJ2-1	medium-sized	-	TRBV11-2	TGTGCCAGCAGCTTAGGGACTCCCGACAATGAGCAGTTCTTC	CASSLGTPDNEQFF
TRBJ2-5	-	TRBD1	TRBV13	TGTGCCAGCAGCGAGAGGGGGCGCAGGGAGACCCAGTACTTC	CASSERGRRETQYF
TRBJ1-2	-	TRBD1	TRBV5-6	TGTGCCAGCAGCTTGGGCACAGGGGGCCGCTATGGCTACACCTTC	CASSLGTGGRYGYTF
TRBJ2-5	-	-	TRBV30	TGTGCCTGGAGTGTACAGGTGACCCAGTACTTC	CAWSVQVTQYF
TRBJ2-5	-	-	TRBV14	TGTGCCAGCAGCCAAGATCGGTTCGACCTCGGACTTTTAGAGACCCAGTACTTC	CASSQDRFDLGLLETQYF
TRBJ1-1	few	-	TRBV29-1	TGCAGCGTTGAAGGCAGTGAAGCTTTCTTT	CSVEGSEAFF
TRBJ2-1	many	TRBD2	TRBV5-6	TGTGCCAGCAGCCCAATAGGCGGGGGGATTGACAATGAGCAGTTCTTC	CASSPIGGGIDNEQFF
TRBJ1-2	-	-	TRBV29-1	TGCAGCGTTGTAGGGCAGGGCGGTAACTATGGCTACACCTTC	CSVVGQGGNYGYTF
TRBJ2-3	-	-	TRBV25-1	TGTGCCAGCAGTGTGCCCGGGAACCCTGATACGCAGTATTTT	CASSVPGNPDTQYF
TRBJ1-4	-	TRBD1	TRBV9	TGTGCCAGCAGCGTTACAGGGGCTTCTAATGAAAAACTGTTTTTT	CASSVTGASNEKLFF
TRBJ2-3	-	-	TRBV5-5	TGTGCCAGCAGCTTGTACGGTCAGGGCACAGATACGCAGTATTTT	CASSLYGQGTDTQYF
TRBJ2-7	-	TRBD2	TRBV4-1	TGCGCCAGCAGCCAGGGACTAGCGGGGGCCGCCTACGAGCAGTACTTC	CASSQGLAGAAYEQYF
TRBJ2-1	-	-	TRBV5-1	TGCGCCAGCAGCTCGGACGACGCGAATGAGCAGTTCTTC	CASSSDDANEQFF
TRBJ2-7	-	TRBD2	TRBV20-1	TGCAGTGCAACTAGCGGGGGCGAGCAGTACTTC	CSATSGGEQYF
TRBJ2-4	-	TRBD1	TRBV7-9	TGTGCCAGTCGACAGGGGAATAACATTCAGTACTTC	CASRQGNNIQYF
TRBJ2-5	-	-	TRBV27	TGTGCCAGCCGGGATAGGTGGGGTTTAGAGACCCAGTACTTC	CASRDRWGLETQYF
TRBJ2-1	-	-	TRBV5-6	TGTGCCAGCAGTTGGGGGGCGGGTGAGCAGTTCTTC	CASSWGAGEQFF
TRBJ2-1	few	-	TRBV13	TGTGCCAGCAGCCCTGAGGGGGTGGGATCCTATGAGCAGTTCTTC	CASSPEGVGSYEQFF
TRBJ2-1	once	-	TRBV12-5	TGTGCTAGTGGTTCCCCCTCGCTAGCCCGAAATGAGCAGTTCTTC	CASGSPSLARNEQFF
TRBJ2-2	-	-	TRBV13	TGTGCCAGCAGCTTACGGGGCGCGAACACCGGGGAGCTGTTTTTT	CASSLRGANTGELFF
TRBJ1-2	-	-	TRBV7-8	TGTGCCAGCGGAAGGTTGGGGACCTATGGCTACACCTTC	CASGRLGTYGYTF
TRBJ2-7	-	TRBD2	TRBV29-1	TGCAGCGTCTATTCCGGGACTAGCTCCTACGAGCAGTACTTC	CSVYSGTSSYEQYF
TRBJ1-2	-	-	TRBV19	TGTGCCAGTAGTATCGGCAGCTCTAACTATGGCTACACCTTC	CASSIGSSNYGYTF
TRBJ2-3	-	TRBD2	TRBV9	TGTGCCAGCAGCCTAGAGGGCGGGGGGAACACAGATACGCAGTATTTT	CASSLEGGGNTDTQYF
TRBJ1-2	-	-	TRBV2	TGTGCCAGACTTCTAGAGACAGAAAACTATGGCTACACCTTC	CARLLETENYGYTF
TRBJ1-4	few	TRBD1	TRBV5-6	TGTGCCAGCAACCTCGGGACAGCTAATGAAAAACTGTTTTTT	CASNLGTANEKLFF
TRBJ2-7	few	TRBD1	TRBV4-1	TGCGCCAGCAGCCAAGAGAGGACAGGATACTACGAGCAGTACTTC	CASSQERTGYYEQYF
TRBJ2-1	-	-	TRBV6-5	TGTGCCAACAAAGTCGGGACTGCAAATAATGAGCAGTTCTTC	CANKVGTANNEQFF
TRBJ2-7	few	-	TRBV19	TGTGCCAGTAGTATCTCCCGCAACTACGAGCAGTACTTC	CASSISRNYEQYF
TRBJ2-5	-	-	TRBV6-5	TGTGCCAGCAGCCCTTTGCTAGGGGAAGGAGAGACCCAGTACTTC	CASSPLLGEGETQYF
TRBJ1-4	few	-	TRBV13	TGTGCCAGCAGCTTAGCCCGCCGGGGAGGGAGGACTAATGAAAAACTGTTTTTT	CASSLARRGGRTNEKLFF
TRBJ1-1	-	-	TRBV19	TGTGCCAGTAGTATGTTTGGGAACACTGAAGCTTTCTTT	CASSMFGNTEAFF
TRBJ2-1	-	TRBD2	TRBV2	TGTGCCAGCAGCGATCCCACTAGCGGGGGGGCTTCCTACAATGAGCAGTTCTTC	CASSDPTSGGASYNEQFF
TRBJ2-1	few	TRBD1	TRBV4-1	TGCGCCAGCAGCCAACAGGGGGTCTACAATGAGCAGTTCTTC	CASSQQGVYNEQFF
TRBJ2-7	once	-	TRBV20-1	TGCAGTGCTAGAGAAGGTCCCGAGCAGTACTTC	CSAREGPEQYF
TRBJ1-2	once	-	TRBV4-1	TGCGCCAGCAGCCACGGGAGGGCCCGGTTCCCGTATGGCTACACCTTC	CASSHGRARFPYGYTF
TRBJ2-1	-	TRBD2	TRBV5-1	TGCGCCAGCAGCTGGACTAGCGGGGGGAACAATGAGCAGTTCTTC	CASSWTSGGNNEQFF
TRBJ2-1	-	TRBD1	TRBV5-6	TGTGCCAGCAGCTTCGGGACAGGGAGGCATGAGCAGTTCTTC	CASSFGTGRHEQFF
TRBJ1-2	-	-	TRBV7-9	TGTGCCAGCAGCCGGACGGGAGCTGGCTACACCTTC	CASSRTGAGYTF
TRBJ2-5	few	-	TRBV14	TGTGCCAGCAGCCAAGCCGACGAAGAGACCCAGTACTTC	CASSQADEETQYF
TRBJ2-6	few	-	TRBV13	TGTGCCAGCAGCTGGGCAGGGGGAGGGCCCGGGGCCAACGTCCTGACTTTC	CASSWAGGGPGANVLTF
TRBJ1-2	-	-	TRBV25-1	TGTGCCAGCAGTGGAGGGGGGGTCCCTGGCTACACCTTC	CASSGGGVPGYTF
TRBJ2-5	-	-	TRBV29-1	TGCAGCGTTGAAGATGAGGTTAGGGCGCCGTCTATGGAGACCCAGTACTTC	CSVEDEVRAPSMETQYF
TRBJ2-3	-	TRBD2	TRBV27	TGTGCCAGCAGTTTCCTAGCGGGGATCAGGTCAGATACGCAGTATTTT	CASSFLAGIRSDTQYF
TRBJ1-1	-	-	TRBV2	TGTGCCAGCAGTGGAGGGGTCAGGGTAACTAAGGACACTGAAGCTTTCTTT	CASSGGVRVTKDTEAFF
TRBJ1-1	-	-	TRBV12-5	TGTGCTAGTGGTTTGGGCCGGGGGTGGAACACTGAAGCTTTCTTT	CASGLGRGWNTEAFF
TRBJ2-4	-	-	TRBV7-9	TGTGCCAGCAGCCCCGGGACGTTGGACATTCAGTACTTC	CASSPGTLDIQYF
TRBJ2-3	-	-	TRBV5-6	TGTGCCAGCAGCTTTGGTTTGTCGGCCACAGATACGCAGTATTTT	CASSFGLSATDTQYF